This TCR beta chain was captured in a study of CD8 T cells in Susac syndrome. The germline gives CDR1 DFQATT, CDR2 SNEGSKA (reference sequence). The CDR3 contains 14 residues. V was pared by 3 bases and J by 4 bases, with 4 bases of the junction left unmatched. RNA totalling roughly 0.45 to 1 ug underwent reverse transcription with random hexamers. By means of immunoSEQ multiplex PCR, TCR beta CDR3 spanning 54 Vbeta and 13 Jbeta underwent amplification. MiXCR, run by TCRdb on the immunoSEQ multiplex PCR reads, gives a single entry per CDR3 protein. The table shows approximately 190,000 distinct CDR3 sequences, with around 95% occurring only once. The authors sequenced TCR beta from blood CD8+ and CD4+ T cells.

The genes are TRBV20-1 and TRBJ2-2; TRBD1 agrees at 8 bases. What was sequenced was CD4+ T cells from PBMCs. This TCR came from a human donor with Susac syndrome. The CDR3 region is CSASRTGFTGELFF. Written as DNA, the CDR3 is TGCAGTGCTAGCAGGACAGGGTTCACCGGGGAGCTGTTTTTT.